The 19 T cell receptor beta chains in this list originate from one sample, sequenced in a study of low-dose radiotherapy and immunotherapy resistance in tumors. Primers targeting TRAV and TRBV primed first-strand cDNA, covering alpha and beta chains. The PCR that amplified TCRs ran for around 21 cycles, relying on a constant-region primer and a V-primer adapter. TCRdb fed the reads into MiXCR, producing one record per CDR3 protein. The table has 65,000 to 100,000 distinct CDR3 sequences, about a sixth seen once. This sample's time point: before trial treatment. The sequencing here drew on PBMCs, taken before treatment. Every receptor here comes from a male donor with prostate cancer.

In this sample, this clonotype turned up many times. V and J are TRBV20-1 and TRBJ2-1, with a tentative D call TRBD2 (7 bases). With 2 bases removed from V and 5 bases from J, the gap between germline ends came to 16 bases. Germline CDR1 DFQATT, CDR2 SNEGSKA (reference sequence). There are 15 residues in the CDR3. The CDR3 sequence: CSARRGGVGDNEQFF. CDR3 bases: TGCAGTGCTAGAAGGGGGGGCGTTGGGGACAATGAGCAGTTCTTC.

This clonotype has a count of ten or more. This rearrangement joins TRBV3-1 to TRBJ1-2; the D gene is possibly TRBD1 (6 bases). Germline values: CDR1 LGHDT, CDR2 YNNKEL (reference sequence). The CDR3 runs 14 residues. V was cut by 1 base and J by 7 bases, with 13 bases left in between. The CDR3, as DNA: TGTGCCAGCAGCCAAGGTGTCCAGGGGACTGGCTACACCTTC. Translation: CASSQGVQGTGYTF.

The rearrangement links TRBV6-2 or TRBV6-3 to TRBJ1-5, with a weak D call TRBD1 (5 bases). The CDR3 is 15 amino acids. Germline loops: CDR1 MNHEY, CDR2 SVGEGT. The ends were cut back, 5 bases at V and 0 bases at J, with 11 bases in the middle. The CDR3 sequence is CASSGTGDSNQPQHF. In nucleotides, the CDR3 is TGTGCCAGCAGTGGGACCGGCGATAGCAATCAGCCCCAGCATTTT.

V gene TRBV9 combines with J gene TRBJ1-2; no reliable D call. The CDR3 extends over 13 amino acids. The V and J ends lost 3 bases and 9 bases respectively, with 15 bases between them. Looked up from germline, CDR1 is SGDLS and CDR2 is YYNGEE. DNA for the CDR3: TGTGCCAGCAGCGCTGGACGGTCCCGGAGCTACACCTTC. Protein sequence: CASSAGRSRSYTF. The variable domain in full, with the rest retrieved from reference TRBV9 and TRBJ1-2, is DSGVTQTPKHLITATGQRVTLRCSPRSGDLSVYWYQQSLDQGLQFLIQYYNGEERAKGNILERFSAQQFPDLHSELNLSSLELGDSALYFCASSAGRSRSYTFGSGTRLTVV.

This clonotype was counted at least ten times. This rearrangement joins TRBV6-5 to TRBJ2-2, with D perhaps given as TRBD1 or TRBD2 (5 bases each). V was clipped by 2 bases and J by 2 bases, with 12 bases between them. The length of the CDR3 is 16 residues. The germline CDR1 and CDR2 sequences are MNHEY and SVGAGI. The CDR3 bases are TGTGCCAGCAGTTACGAAGGGACGGCCAACACCGGGGAGCTGTTTTTT. Protein sequence: CASSYEGTANTGELFF.

The sample holds many counts of this clonotype. The J gene is TRBJ2-5, the V gene TRBV13; TRBD2 matches at 7 bases. Germline assignment: CDR1 PRHDT and CDR2 FYEKMQ (reference sequence). V was pared by 1 base and J by 1 base, with 6 bases of the junction left unmatched. There are 16 residues in the CDR3. The CDR3, as DNA: TGTGCCAGCAGCTTAGTCCAGCGGGGCCGCCAAGAGACCCAGTACTTC. This gives the protein CASSLVQRGRQETQYF.

In its sample, this clonotype was seen many times. The chain joins TRBV11-3 to TRBJ2-1; maybe TRBD2 (7 bases). V gave up 4 bases and J gave up 5 bases, with 15 bases separating them. From germline, CDR1 is SGHNT and CDR2 YENEEA. The CDR3 is 15 amino acids. The CDR3 loop reads CASSWGGGRDNEQFF. CDR3 sequence (DNA): TGTGCCAGCAGCTGGGGGGGCGGTAGGGACAATGAGCAGTTCTTC.

This clonotype has ten or more counts. The chain couples TRBV7-2 to TRBJ2-1, with TRBD2 matching over 7 bases. Germline V gene data show CDR1 as SGHTA and CDR2 as FQGNSA. Trimming took 5 bases from V and 0 from J; bases not matched to a gene: 4. CDR3 length equals 15 residues. CDR3 sequence: CASSIGLGSYNEQFF. The CDR3 DNA follows: TGTGCCAGCAGCATAGGACTAGGCTCCTACAATGAGCAGTTCTTC.

This clonotype was recorded at least ten times. The chain employs TRBV20-1 and TRBJ1-1, with TRBD1 matching over 8 bases. Germline CDR1 and CDR2: DFQATT and SNEGSKA (reference sequence). V lost 6 bases and J lost 3; bases outside the gene matches: 9. The CDR3 covers 14 residues. Written as DNA, the CDR3 is TGCAGTGCCCACAAACCGACAGGGGACACTGAAGCTTTCTTT. Protein sequence: CSAHKPTGDTEAFF.

The chain combines TRBV29-1 with TRBJ2-1; D may be TRBD2 (6 bases). CDR1 is SQVTM, CDR2 ANQGSEA, per germline. The CDR3 totals 10 residues. V gave up 3 bases and J gave up 12 bases, with 9 bases separating them. The CDR3 reads CSVEAGPQFF. Here the CDR3 DNA reads TGCAGCGTTGAGGCGGGGCCGCAGTTCTTC.

This clonotype was counted ten times or more. The chain is built from TRBV20-1 and TRBJ2-1, with a tentative D call TRBD2 (7 bases). The length of the CDR3 is 15 residues. Trimming cost V 3 bases and J 6 bases, with 18 bases left between them. Germline CDR1 and CDR2: DFQATT and SNEGSKA (reference sequence). In DNA, the CDR3 is TGCAGTGCTAGTCGAGGGGGGGGGGCCTCCAATGAGCAGTTCTTC. It codes for CSASRGGGASNEQFF.

This clonotype was counted ten times or more. The CDR3 DNA is TGTGCCAGCTCACTGGGTGGCGAAAACACCATATATTTT. As protein: CASSLGGENTIYF. V is TRBV18 and J is TRBJ1-3; D uncertain. CDR1 KGHSH and CDR2 LQKENI come from the germline V gene. The V end was cut by 4 bases, the J end by 6 bases, with 10 bases between. This CDR3 spans 13 amino acids.

The chain has TRBV27 and TRBJ2-3; TRBD1 aligns across 8 bases. Germline V gives CDR1 MNHEY, CDR2 SMNVEV (reference sequence). J lost 10 bases, V lost 8 bases, and 17 bases had no gene match. The CDR3 extends over 15 amino acids. The CDR3 here is CASSYTGTGPSPQYF. CDR3 nucleotides: TGTGCCAGCTCCTACACGGGGACAGGCCCATCACCGCAGTATTTT.

This clonotype has a count of ten or more. The chain joins TRBV5-1 to TRBJ2-6; perhaps TRBD2 as D (5 bases). The V gene's germline CDR1 is SGHRS and CDR2 YFSETQ. CDR3 size: 13 residues. The ends were cut back, 5 bases at V and 4 bases at J, with 7 bases in the middle. The CDR3 coding sequence is TGCGCCAGCAGACTAGTGGGGGCCAACGTCCTGACTTTC. Translated, it gives CASRLVGANVLTF. Filled out from reference TRBV5-1 and TRBJ2-6, the complete variable domain reads KAGVTQTPRYLIKTRGQQVTLSCSPISGHRSVSWYQQTPGQGLQFLFEYFSETQRNKGNFPGRFSGRQFSNSRSEMNVSTLELGDSALYLCASRLVGANVLTFGAGSRLTVL.

This clonotype was found many times. The V call is TRBV4-3, the J call TRBJ2-7; 11 bases are a match to TRBD2. V lost 1 base and J lost 7; bases outside the gene matches: 6. The germline V gene encodes CDR1 LGHNA and CDR2 YSLEER. The CDR3 spans 15 residues. CDR3 coding DNA: TGCGCCAGCAGCCAAGTGACTAGCGGGGTGGAGGAGCAGTACTTC. Its protein product is CASSQVTSGVEEQYF.

This clonotype showed up many times. The rearrangement links TRBV7-2 to TRBJ2-5, with D perhaps TRBD2 (5 bases). The CDR3 loop spans 14 amino acids. The V gene lost 1 base and the J gene lost 5 bases, with 11 bases spanning the gap. The germline CDR1 and CDR2 sequences are SGHTA and FQGNSA. The CDR3 DNA reads as TGTGCCAGCAGCTTAGTGGCGGGCCGCGAGACCCAGTACTTC. Translated, it gives CASSLVAGRETQYF. Looking up the rest from reference TRBV7-2 and TRBJ2-5 gives the full variable domain: GAGVSQSPSNKVTEKGKDVELRCDPISGHTALYWYRQSLGQGLEFLIYFQGNSAPDKSGLPSDRFSAERTGGSVSTLTIQRTQQEDSAVYLCASSLVAGRETQYFGPGTRLLVL.

This clonotype was detected ten times or more. The V and J genes are TRBV6-5 and TRBJ2-5; D possibly matches TRBD1 or TRBD2 (6 bases each). V dropped 6 bases and J dropped 0 bases, with 14 bases sitting between them. Germline CDR1 MNHEY, CDR2 SVGAGI. This CDR3 comprises 15 residues. The DNA for the CDR3 is TGTGCCAGCAGATCGGGGGCCACGTACCAAGAGACCCAGTACTTC. This codes for CASRSGATYQETQYF.

This clonotype was seen many times. V is TRBV7-9 and J is TRBJ1-6; D may be TRBD1 (6 bases). Trimming removed 6 bases from V and 10 bases from J, with 10 bases in between. The CDR3 runs 12 residues. The germline gives CDR1 SEHNR, CDR2 FQNEAQ (reference sequence). The CDR3 protein is CASSNRESPLHF. The CDR3 bases are TGTGCCAGCAGTAACAGGGAATCACCCCTCCACTTT.

This clonotype was seen ten or more times. This sequence joins TRBV19 and TRBJ1-3; a weak D match, TRBD1 (6 bases). Trimming stripped 6 bases from V and 4 bases from J, with 10 bases between. This CDR3 contains 13 residues. CDR1 LNHDA and CDR2 SQIVND come from the germline V gene (reference sequence). CDR3 bases: TGTGCCAGTAGCCAGGGGATCGGAAACACCATATATTTT. It encodes CASSQGIGNTIYF.